The 21 T cell receptor beta chains reported below all come from one sample, sequenced in a study of blood T cell repertoires in COVID-19. TCRdb's table, derived via immunoSEQ multiplex PCR, lists solely in-frame clones and lacks some. Among roughly 62,000 clones listed, about nine tenths were seen once. Sequences were obtained from peripheral blood. The receptor set was obtained from a human donor in a cohort sampled during active COVID-19.

The DNA of the CDR3 is TGTGCCAGCAGTTTAGGGGGGGCTGGGGCCAACGTCCTGACTTTC. Its translation: CASSLGGAGANVLTF. The genes are TRBV28 and TRBJ2-6; the match to TRBD2 covers 7 bases. Germline-derived CDR1 and CDR2 are MDHEN and SYDVKM. Trimming at V came to 2 bases and at J to 2 bases, leaving 0 bases not matched to a gene. The CDR3 is 15 residues long.

The chain combines TRBV7-9 with TRBJ2-2; tentatively, D is TRBD1 (6 bases). Germline V gene lookup returns CDR1 SEHNR and CDR2 FQNEAQ (reference sequence). Deletions cut 5 bases from V and 5 bases from J, with 15 bases between. This CDR3 has 15 residues. The CDR3, as DNA: TGTGCCAGCAGCCATACCGGGACACCAACCGGGGAGCTGTTTTTT. Encoded protein: CASSHTGTPTGELFF.

This clone has only a few counts. This chain connects TRBV13 to TRBJ2-1; TRBD2 is a possible D gene (6 bases). The germline V gene encodes CDR1 PRHDT and CDR2 FYEKMQ (reference sequence). The ends were cut back, 4 bases at V and 5 bases at J, with 12 bases in the middle. This CDR3 spans 14 amino acids. The CDR3 region has the DNA TGTGCCAGCAGCTCGGGGGTGCGTAACAATGAGCAGTTCTTC. Translating gives CASSSGVRNNEQFF.

The rearrangement joins TRBV6-5 to TRBJ1-2; 7 positions agree with TRBD1. CDR1 and CDR2 from the germline V gene are MNHEY and SVGAGI. The CDR3 spans 15 residues. The V and J ends lost 8 bases and 2 bases, in that order; junction bases with no gene match: 11. The CDR3: CASGVIWGQNYGYTF. The DNA of the CDR3 is TGTGCCAGCGGCGTTATCTGGGGACAGAACTATGGCTACACCTTC.

The chain's CDR3 is CASSRQQGGKPEAFF. The CDR3 DNA sequence: TGTGCCAGCAGCCGACAACAGGGTGGTAAGCCTGAAGCTTTCTTT. The chain employs TRBV27 and TRBJ1-1; maybe TRBD1 (6 bases). The V end was cut by 6 bases, the J end by 6 bases, with 20 bases between. The CDR3 covers 15 residues. The germline V gene encodes CDR1 MNHEY and CDR2 SMNVEV (reference sequence).

The chain combines TRBV10-3 with TRBJ2-3; 8 positions match TRBD2. In germline, CDR1 is ENHRY, CDR2 SYGVKD. V shed 6 bases, J shed 6 bases, and the junction held 11 bases outside the gene matches. The CDR3 runs 15 residues. The CDR3 coding sequence is TGTGCCATCAGCCCCCAGGCGGGAGGCGGGGATACGCAGTATTTT. Translating it yields CAISPQAGGGDTQYF.

V usage is TRBV6-4 and J usage is TRBJ2-7, with 8 bases fitting TRBD1. With V trimmed by 2 bases and J by 4 bases, 1 base remained unmatched. Looked up from germline, CDR1 is MRHNA and CDR2 is SNTAGT. This CDR3 spans 13 amino acids. DNA of the CDR3: TGTGCCAGCAGTGACAGACAGGGGTACGAGCAGTACTTC. Encoded protein: CASSDRQGYEQYF.

The V gene is TRBV5-1, the J gene TRBJ2-5; 11 nucleotides align to TRBD2. The germline V gene encodes CDR1 SGHRS and CDR2 YFSETQ. This CDR3 has 18 residues. V dropped 2 bases and J dropped 0; count of bases not matched to a gene: 9. The DNA for the CDR3 is TGCGCCAGCAGCTTCGGGCTAGCGGGAGGCTCGTACCAAGAGACCCAGTACTTC. Encoded protein: CASSFGLAGGSYQETQYF.

In this sample, this clone turned up once. CDR3 nucleotides: TGTGCCAGCAGCCCACGCGGAATTGGAAACACCATATATTTT. Protein product: CASSPRGIGNTIYF. This chain links TRBV4-2 with TRBJ1-3; D is unclear. Deletions cut 4 bases from V and 3 bases from J, with 10 bases between. Germline V gene lookup returns CDR1 LGHNA and CDR2 YNFKEQ. The CDR3 covers 14 residues.

The chain links TRBV19 to TRBJ2-3; TRBD2 matches at 8 bases. The CDR3 totals 15 residues. J lost 1 base, V lost 4 bases, and 4 bases had no gene match. The germline CDR1 and CDR2 sequences are LNHDA and SQIVND (reference sequence). CDR3 residues: CASSTATSGTDTQYF. The CDR3 DNA reads as TGTGCCAGTAGTACCGCGACTAGCGGCACAGATACGCAGTATTTT.

This clone was detected once. J is TRBJ2-7 and V is TRBV28, with 7 bases fitting TRBD2. Germline-derived CDR1 and CDR2 are MDHEN and SYDVKM. Trimming cost V 8 bases and J 6 bases; bases outside gene matches: 7. This CDR3 is 12 amino acids long. The CDR3 sequence: CASRGGGSEQYF. The CDR3 DNA reads TGTGCCAGCCGAGGCGGGGGAAGCGAGCAGTACTTC.

V usage is TRBV7-2 and J usage is TRBJ2-7; D is ambiguous. The germline CDR1 and CDR2 sequences are SGHTA and FQGNSA. There are 14 residues in the CDR3. V lost 1 base and J lost 1, with 8 bases in between. Here the CDR3 reads CASSLGTRSYEQYF. CDR3 in DNA: TGTGCCAGCAGCTTAGGTACACGATCCTACGAGCAGTACTTC.

V gene TRBV7-9 combines with J gene TRBJ2-3; 11 bases line up with TRBD2. CDR1 is SEHNR, CDR2 FQNEAQ, per germline (reference sequence). The CDR3 totals 15 residues. V trimming: 2 bases; J trimming: 6 bases; junction bases outside the gene matches: 4. The CDR3 nucleotides are TGTGCCAGCAGCTTAATTAGCGGGGGGGCGGATACGCAGTATTTT. This translates into CASSLISGGADTQYF. The full variable domain, in which reference TRBV7-9 and TRBJ2-3 provide the parts outside the CDR3, is DTGVSQNPRHKITKRGQNVTFRCDPISEHNRLYWYRQTLGQGPEFLTYFQNEAQLEKSRLLSDRFSAERPKGSFSTLEIQRTEQGDSAMYLCASSLISGGADTQYFGPGTRLTVL.

The chain joins TRBV6-6 to TRBJ1-2; D remains unclear. The germline V gene has CDR1 MNHNY and CDR2 SVGAGI (reference sequence). V lost 6 bases, J lost 0 bases, and 11 bases lay in between. This CDR3 is 14 amino acids long. The CDR3 DNA reads as TGTGCCAGCAGCCGAGGAGCTTCTAACTATGGCTACACCTTC. Its translation is CASSRGASNYGYTF.

The V gene is TRBV19, the J gene TRBJ1-1; the match to TRBD1 covers 7 bases. The CDR3 has 15 amino acids. CDR1 is LNHDA and CDR2 is SQIVND in the germline V gene (reference sequence). Germline trimming cut 4 bases from V and 0 bases from J; bases unmatched to any gene: 5. The CDR3 coding sequence is TGTGCCAGTAGTACTCGACAGGGACTGAACACTGAAGCTTTCTTT. Translated, it gives CASSTRQGLNTEAFF.

This clone has only one observation. The gene calls are TRBV19 and TRBJ2-7; D gene uncertain. CDR1 is LNHDA and CDR2 is SQIVND in the germline V gene (reference sequence). The V end was cut by 3 bases, the J end by 0 bases, with 9 bases between. CDR3 length equals 14 residues. The CDR3 nucleotides read TGTGCCAGTAGTATGCAGGCTGGCTCCTACGAGCAGTACTTC. Its translation is CASSMQAGSYEQYF.

The chain employs TRBV29-1 and TRBJ2-3; 9 bases agree with TRBD2. Trimming cost V 4 bases and J 3 bases; bases outside gene matches: 5. CDR1 is SQVTM and CDR2 is ANQGSEA in the germline V gene. This CDR3 has 14 amino acids. CDR3 region: CSVGRGGLTDTQYF. The CDR3 DNA is TGCAGCGTTGGGCGGGGGGGCCTGACAGATACGCAGTATTTT.

This chain uses TRBV6-5 with TRBJ1-6; D is undetermined. In germline, CDR1 is MNHEY, CDR2 SVGAGI. Trimming took off 2 bases at V and 4 bases at J, with 6 bases between the two ends. The CDR3 consists of 14 residues. The CDR3 DNA follows: TGTGCCAGCAGTTACACACAGTATAATTCACCCCTCCACTTT. Amino acids: CASSYTQYNSPLHF.

The CDR3 nucleotides are TGTGCCAGCAGCCGGGCCGCCGAAGGGGCCATATATTTT. Translating it yields CASSRAAEGAIYF. V usage is TRBV6-5 and J usage is TRBJ1-3; D is possibly TRBD1 (5 bases). Trimming shortened V by 6 bases and J by 11 bases, and 17 bases separated the two germline ends. CDR3 length equals 13 residues. Germline CDR1 is MNHEY and CDR2 is SVGAGI.

The chain combines TRBV6-5 with TRBJ1-1; 7 nucleotides match TRBD1. V trimming: 10 bases; J trimming: 0 bases; junction bases outside the gene matches: 11. Germline lookup yields CDR1 MNHEY and CDR2 SVGAGI. This CDR3 is built from 15 residues. CDR3 in amino acids: CATGDSSIMNTEAFF. CDR3 nucleotides: TGTGCCACCGGGGACAGTTCCATCATGAACACTGAAGCTTTCTTT.

This chain links TRBV19 with TRBJ2-1; the match to TRBD1 covers 7 bases. The CDR3 totals 14 residues. Trimming at V came to 2 bases and at J to 7 bases, leaving 5 bases not matched to a gene. The germline CDR1 and CDR2 sequences are LNHDA and SQIVND (reference sequence). The chain's CDR3 is CASSITGTENEQFF. The CDR3 region has the DNA TGTGCCAGTAGTATAACCGGGACAGAGAATGAGCAGTTCTTC. Combining the CDR3 with reference TRBV19 and TRBJ2-1 gives the whole variable domain DGGITQSPKYLFRKEGQNVTLSCEQNLNHDAMYWYRQDPGQGLRLIYYSQIVNDFQKGDIAEGYSVSREKKESFPLTVTSAQKNPTAFYLCASSITGTENEQFFGPGTRLTVL.